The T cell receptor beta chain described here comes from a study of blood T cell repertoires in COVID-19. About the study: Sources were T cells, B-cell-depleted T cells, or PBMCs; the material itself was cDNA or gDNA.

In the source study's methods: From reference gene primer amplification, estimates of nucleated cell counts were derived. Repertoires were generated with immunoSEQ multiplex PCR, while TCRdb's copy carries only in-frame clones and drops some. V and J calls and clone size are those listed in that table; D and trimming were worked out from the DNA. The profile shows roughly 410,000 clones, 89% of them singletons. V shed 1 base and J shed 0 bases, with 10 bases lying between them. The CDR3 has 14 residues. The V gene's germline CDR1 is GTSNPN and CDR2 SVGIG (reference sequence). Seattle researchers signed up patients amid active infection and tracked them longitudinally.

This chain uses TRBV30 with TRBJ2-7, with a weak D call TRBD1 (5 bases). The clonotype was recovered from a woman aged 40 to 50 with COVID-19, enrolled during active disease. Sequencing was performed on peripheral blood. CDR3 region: CAWSGSGISYEQYF. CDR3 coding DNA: TGTGCCTGGAGTGGTTCAGGGATCTCCTACGAGCAGTACTTC.